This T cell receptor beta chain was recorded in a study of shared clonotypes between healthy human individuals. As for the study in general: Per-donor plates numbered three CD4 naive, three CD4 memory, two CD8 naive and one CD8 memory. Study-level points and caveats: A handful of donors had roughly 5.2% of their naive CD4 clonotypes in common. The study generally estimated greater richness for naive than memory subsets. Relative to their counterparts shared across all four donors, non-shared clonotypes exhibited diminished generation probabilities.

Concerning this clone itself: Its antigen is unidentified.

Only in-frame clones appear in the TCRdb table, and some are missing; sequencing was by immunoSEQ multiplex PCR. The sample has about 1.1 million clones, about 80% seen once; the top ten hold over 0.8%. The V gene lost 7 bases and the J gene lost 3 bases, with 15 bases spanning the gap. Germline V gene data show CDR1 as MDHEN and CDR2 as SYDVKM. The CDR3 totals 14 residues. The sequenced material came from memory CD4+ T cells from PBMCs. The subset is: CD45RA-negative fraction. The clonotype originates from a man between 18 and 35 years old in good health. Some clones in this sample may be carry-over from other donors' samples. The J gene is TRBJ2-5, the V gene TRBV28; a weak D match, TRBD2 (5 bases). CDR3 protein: CASTGASIEETQYF. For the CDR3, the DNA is TGTGCCAGCACCGGCGCTAGCATCGAAGAGACCCAGTACTTC.